This TCR beta chain was captured by sequencing in a study of response to subunit inactivated influenza vaccine. The study, taken as a whole, reports: The authors proposed limited new T cell recruitment per seasonal influenza vaccination.

This clonotype was seen a few times. Its antigen is still unknown. The CDR3 length is 15 residues. Germline CDR1 is LGHNA and CDR2 is YNFKEQ. The J segment lost 2 bases and the V segment lost 4 bases, leaving 5 bases of the junction unmatched. TCRdb analysed the RT-PCR reads with MiXCR anew, one entry per CDR3 protein. Of 590,000 or so distinct CDR3 sequences listed, 13% to 15% were seen once; the top ten hold 6% to 9.5%. Sequenced material: PBMCs from blood, taken approximately 15 days before vaccination. V is TRBV4-2 and J is TRBJ1-5, with TRBD1 identical over 7 bases. The source of this sequence is a man aged 45-65 years who received an inactivated influenza vaccine. CDR3 sequence: CASSPTGEGNQPQHF. The CDR3 region has the DNA TGTGCCAGCAGCCCAACAGGGGAGGGCAATCAGCCCCAGCATTTT.